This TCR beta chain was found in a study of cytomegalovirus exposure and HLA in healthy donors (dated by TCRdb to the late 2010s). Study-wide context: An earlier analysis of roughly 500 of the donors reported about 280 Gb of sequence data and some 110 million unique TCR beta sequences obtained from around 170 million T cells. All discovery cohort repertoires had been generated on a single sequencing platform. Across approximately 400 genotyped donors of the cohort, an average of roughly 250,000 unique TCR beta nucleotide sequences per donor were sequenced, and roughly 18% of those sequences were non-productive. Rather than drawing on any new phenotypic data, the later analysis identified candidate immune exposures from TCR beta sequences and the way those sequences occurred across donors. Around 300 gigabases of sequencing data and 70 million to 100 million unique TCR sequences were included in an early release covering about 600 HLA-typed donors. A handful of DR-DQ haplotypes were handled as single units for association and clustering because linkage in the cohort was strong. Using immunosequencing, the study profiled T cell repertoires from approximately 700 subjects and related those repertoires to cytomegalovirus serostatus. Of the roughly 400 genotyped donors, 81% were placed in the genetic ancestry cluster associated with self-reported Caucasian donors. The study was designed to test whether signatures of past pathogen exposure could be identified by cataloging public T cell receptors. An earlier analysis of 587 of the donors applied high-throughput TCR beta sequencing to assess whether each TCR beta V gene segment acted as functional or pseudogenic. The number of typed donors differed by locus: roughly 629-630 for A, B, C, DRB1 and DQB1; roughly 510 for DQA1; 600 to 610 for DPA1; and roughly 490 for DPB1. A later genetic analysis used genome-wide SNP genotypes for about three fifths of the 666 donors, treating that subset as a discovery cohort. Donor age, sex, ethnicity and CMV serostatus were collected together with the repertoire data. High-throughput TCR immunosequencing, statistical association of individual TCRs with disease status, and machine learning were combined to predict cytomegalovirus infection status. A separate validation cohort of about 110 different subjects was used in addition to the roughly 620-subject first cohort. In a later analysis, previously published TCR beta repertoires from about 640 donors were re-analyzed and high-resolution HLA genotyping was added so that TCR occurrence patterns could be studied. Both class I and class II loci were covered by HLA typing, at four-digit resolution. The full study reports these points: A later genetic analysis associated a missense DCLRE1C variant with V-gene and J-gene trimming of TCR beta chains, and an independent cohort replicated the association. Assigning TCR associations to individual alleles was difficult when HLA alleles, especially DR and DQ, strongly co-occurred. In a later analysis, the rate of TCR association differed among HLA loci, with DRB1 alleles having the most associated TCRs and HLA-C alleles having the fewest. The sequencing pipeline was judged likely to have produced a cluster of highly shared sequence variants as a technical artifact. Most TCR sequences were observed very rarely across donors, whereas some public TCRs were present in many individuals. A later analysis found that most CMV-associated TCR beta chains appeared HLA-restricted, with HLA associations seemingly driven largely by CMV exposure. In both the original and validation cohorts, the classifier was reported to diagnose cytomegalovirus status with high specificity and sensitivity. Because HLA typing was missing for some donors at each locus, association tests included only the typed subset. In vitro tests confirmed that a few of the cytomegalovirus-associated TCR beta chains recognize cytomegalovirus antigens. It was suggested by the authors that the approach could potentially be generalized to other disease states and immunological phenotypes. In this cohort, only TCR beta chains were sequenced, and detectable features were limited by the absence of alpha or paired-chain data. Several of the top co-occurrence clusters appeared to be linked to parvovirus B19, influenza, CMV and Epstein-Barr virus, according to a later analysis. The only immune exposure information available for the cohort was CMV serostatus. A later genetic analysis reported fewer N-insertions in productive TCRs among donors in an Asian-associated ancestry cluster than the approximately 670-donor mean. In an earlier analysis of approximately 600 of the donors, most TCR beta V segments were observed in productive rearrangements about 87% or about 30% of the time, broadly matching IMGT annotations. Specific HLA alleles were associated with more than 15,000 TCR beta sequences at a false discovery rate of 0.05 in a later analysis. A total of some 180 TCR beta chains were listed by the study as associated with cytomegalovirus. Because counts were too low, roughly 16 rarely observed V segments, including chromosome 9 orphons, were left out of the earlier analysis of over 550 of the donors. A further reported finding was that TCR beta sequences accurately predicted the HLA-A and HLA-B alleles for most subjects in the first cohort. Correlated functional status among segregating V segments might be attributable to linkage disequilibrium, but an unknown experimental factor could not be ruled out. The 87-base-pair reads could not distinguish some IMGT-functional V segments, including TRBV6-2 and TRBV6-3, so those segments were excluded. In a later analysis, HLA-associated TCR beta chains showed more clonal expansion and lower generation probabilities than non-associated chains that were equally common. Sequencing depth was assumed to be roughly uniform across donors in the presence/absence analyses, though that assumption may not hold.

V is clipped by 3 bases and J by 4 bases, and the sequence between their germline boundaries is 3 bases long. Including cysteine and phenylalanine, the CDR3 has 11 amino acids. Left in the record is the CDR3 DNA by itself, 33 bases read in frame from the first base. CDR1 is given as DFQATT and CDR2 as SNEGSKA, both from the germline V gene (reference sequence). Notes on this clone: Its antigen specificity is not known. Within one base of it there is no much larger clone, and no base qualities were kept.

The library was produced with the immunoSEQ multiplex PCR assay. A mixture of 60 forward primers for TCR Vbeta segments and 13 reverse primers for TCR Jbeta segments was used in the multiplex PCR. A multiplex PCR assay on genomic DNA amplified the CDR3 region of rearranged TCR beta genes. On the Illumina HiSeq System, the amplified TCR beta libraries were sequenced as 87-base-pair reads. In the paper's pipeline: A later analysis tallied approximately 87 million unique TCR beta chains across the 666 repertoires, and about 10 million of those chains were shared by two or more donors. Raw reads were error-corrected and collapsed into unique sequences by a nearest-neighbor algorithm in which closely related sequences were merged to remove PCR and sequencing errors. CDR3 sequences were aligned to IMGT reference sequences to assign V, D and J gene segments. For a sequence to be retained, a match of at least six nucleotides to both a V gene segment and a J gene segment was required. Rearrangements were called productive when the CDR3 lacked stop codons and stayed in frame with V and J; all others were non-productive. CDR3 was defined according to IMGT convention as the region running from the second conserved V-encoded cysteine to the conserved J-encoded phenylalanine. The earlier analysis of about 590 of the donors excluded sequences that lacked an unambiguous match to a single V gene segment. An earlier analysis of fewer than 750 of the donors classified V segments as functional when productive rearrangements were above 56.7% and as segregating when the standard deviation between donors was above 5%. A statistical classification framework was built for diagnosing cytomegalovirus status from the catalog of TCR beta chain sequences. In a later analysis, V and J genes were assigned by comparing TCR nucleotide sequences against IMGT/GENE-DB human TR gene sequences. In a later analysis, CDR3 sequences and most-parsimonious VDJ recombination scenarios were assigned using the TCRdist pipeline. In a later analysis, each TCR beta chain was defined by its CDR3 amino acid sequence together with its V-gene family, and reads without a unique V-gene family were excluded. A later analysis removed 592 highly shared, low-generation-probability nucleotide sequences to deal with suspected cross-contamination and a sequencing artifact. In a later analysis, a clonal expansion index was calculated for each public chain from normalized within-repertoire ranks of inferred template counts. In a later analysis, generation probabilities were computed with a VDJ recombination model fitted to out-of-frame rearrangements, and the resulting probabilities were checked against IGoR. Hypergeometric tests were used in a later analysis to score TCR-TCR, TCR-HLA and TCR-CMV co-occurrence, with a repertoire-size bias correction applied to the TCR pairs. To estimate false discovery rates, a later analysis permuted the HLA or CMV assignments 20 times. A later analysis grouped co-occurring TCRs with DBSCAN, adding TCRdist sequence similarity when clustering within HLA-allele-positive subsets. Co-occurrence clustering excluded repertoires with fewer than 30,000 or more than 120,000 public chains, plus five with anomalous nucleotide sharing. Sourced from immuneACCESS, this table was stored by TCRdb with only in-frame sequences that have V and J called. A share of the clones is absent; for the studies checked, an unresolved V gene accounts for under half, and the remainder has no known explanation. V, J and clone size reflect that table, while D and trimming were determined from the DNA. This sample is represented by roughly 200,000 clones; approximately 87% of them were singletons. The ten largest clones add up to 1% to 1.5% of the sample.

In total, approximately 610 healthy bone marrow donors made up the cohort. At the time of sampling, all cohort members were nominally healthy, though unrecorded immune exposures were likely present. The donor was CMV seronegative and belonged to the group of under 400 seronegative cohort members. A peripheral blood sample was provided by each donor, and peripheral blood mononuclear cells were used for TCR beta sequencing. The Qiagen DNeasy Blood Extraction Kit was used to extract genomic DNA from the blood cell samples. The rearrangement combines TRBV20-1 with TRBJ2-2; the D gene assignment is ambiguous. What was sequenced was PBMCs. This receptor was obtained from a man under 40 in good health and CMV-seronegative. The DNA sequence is TGCAGTGCTAGCTTCACCGGGGAGCTGTTTTTT. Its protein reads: CSASFTGELFF.